The sequence of this T cell receptor (beta chain) was determined in a study of blood T cell repertoires in COVID-19. Study-level information: The analysed material was cDNA or gDNA that came from T cells, B-cell-depleted T cells, or PBMCs.

CDR3 size: 15 residues. V dropped 5 bases and J dropped 4 bases, with 14 bases sitting between them. Germline-derived CDR1 and CDR2 are MDHEN and SYDVKM. The authors' processing: The authors estimated nucleated cell counts from reference gene primer amplification. TCRdb's copy holds only in-frame clones and misses some; the assay was immunoSEQ multiplex PCR. V, J and clone size reflect that table, while D and trimming were determined from the DNA. Of 250,000 to 300,000 clones in the sample, roughly 93% were seen once. The TCR was taken from a woman in her thirties or forties with acute COVID-19. Source material: PBMCs or T cells enriched from blood (not recorded which). This chain uses TRBV28 with TRBJ1-4, with a tentative D call TRBD1 (6 bases). The CDR3 DNA follows: TGTGCCAGCAGTCCGTTGGACAGTGGTAATGAAAAACTGTTTTTT. Translated: CASSPLDSGNEKLFF.